This T cell receptor beta chain was identified in a study of cytomegalovirus exposure and HLA in healthy donors. Study-wide background: HLA-typed donors contributed some 77 million unique TCRs, which were held in an early data release. General study findings and limits: Clonal expansion, a later analysis showed, was greater in HLA-associated TCR beta chains than in equally common others.

V lost 9 bases, J lost 4 bases, and 10 bases lay in between. There are 11 residues in the CDR3. Looked up from germline, CDR1 is MNHEY and CDR2 is SVGAGI. As to this clone: Its antigen is not identified.

PCR used 60 Vbeta primers and 13 Jbeta primers. Authors' analysis steps: Counted up in a later analysis, unique TCR beta chains came to approximately 83 million, with around 10 million shared. Profiled with immunoSEQ multiplex PCR; TCRdb holds only in-frame clones, not every one. The D gene and trimming were derived from the DNA, and the V and J assignments and clone size from that table. The sample records about 180,000 clones, approximately 80% being singletons. This receptor was taken from a woman aged 45-60 years in good health and CMV-seronegative. V usage is TRBV6-5 and J usage is TRBJ2-7, with D unresolved. The sample comprised PBMCs. The CDR3 DNA is TGTGCCAGTTCTAGGCTGTACGAGCAGTACTTC. Encoded protein: CASSRLYEQYF.